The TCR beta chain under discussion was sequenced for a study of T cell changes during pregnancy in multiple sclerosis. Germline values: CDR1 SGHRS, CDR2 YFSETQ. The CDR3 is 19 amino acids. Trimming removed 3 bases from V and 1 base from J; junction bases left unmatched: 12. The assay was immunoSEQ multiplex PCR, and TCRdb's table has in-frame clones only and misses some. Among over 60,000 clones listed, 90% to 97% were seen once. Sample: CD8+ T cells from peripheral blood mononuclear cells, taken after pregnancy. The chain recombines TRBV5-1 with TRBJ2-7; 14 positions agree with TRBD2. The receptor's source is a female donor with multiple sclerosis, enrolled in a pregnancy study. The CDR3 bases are TGCGCCAGCAGCTGGGGACTAGCGGGAGTAGAGGGCCCTTCCTACGAGCAGTACTTC. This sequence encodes CASSWGLAGVEGPSYEQYF.